The 8 T cell receptor beta chains below were found in one sample sequenced in a study of blood T cell repertoires in COVID-19. Generated by immunoSEQ multiplex PCR, the TCRdb table keeps only in-frame clones and is missing some. The sample holds more than 70,000 clones, 80% to 95% seen once. The sample comprised peripheral blood. The receptors were sampled from a woman between 45 and 60 years old in a cohort sampled during active COVID-19.

This sequence joins TRBV12-5 and TRBJ1-1; D unresolved. The CDR3 totals 17 residues. CDR1 LGHNT and CDR2 FRNRAP come from the germline V gene. V gave up 0 bases and J gave up 0 bases, with 14 bases separating them. The chain's CDR3 is CASGLVLGQPLNTEAFF. CDR3 nucleotides: TGTGCTAGTGGTTTGGTACTAGGTCAGCCATTGAACACTGAAGCTTTCTTT.

Here the CDR3 reads CASSLDWRRPYF. CDR3 in DNA: TGTGCCAGCAGCTTAGACTGGAGGCGTCCGTACTTC. J is TRBJ2-7 and V is TRBV7-2, with D possibly matching TRBD2 (5 bases). V was trimmed by 1 base and J by 12 bases, leaving 13 bases between them. CDR1 is SGHTA, CDR2 FQGNSA, per germline. The CDR3 is 12 amino acids.

This rearrangement joins TRBV9 to TRBJ1-5, with 10 bases fitting TRBD1. The V gene's germline CDR1 is SGDLS and CDR2 YYNGEE. V dropped 5 bases and J dropped 5; count of bases not matched to a gene: 4. This CDR3 comprises 14 residues. The CDR3 loop is CASSRDRGDQPQHF. Here the CDR3 DNA reads TGTGCCAGCAGTCGGGACAGGGGTGATCAGCCCCAGCATTTT.

V and J are TRBV6-5 and TRBJ1-5; D may be TRBD1 (5 bases). Germline CDR1 MNHEY, CDR2 SVGAGI. This CDR3 has 12 amino acids. The V end was cut by 6 bases, the J end by 9 bases, with 12 bases between. The chain's CDR3 is CASRRVRGPQHF. CDR3 in DNA: TGTGCCAGCAGACGAGTTAGGGGGCCCCAGCATTTT.

The J gene is TRBJ1-2, the V gene TRBV27, with D possibly matching TRBD1 (6 bases). The CDR3 extends over 14 amino acids. V was shortened by 2 bases and J by 2 bases, with 9 bases between the two germline ends. Germline lookup yields CDR1 MNHEY and CDR2 SMNVEV (reference sequence). CDR3 in amino acids: CASSLNRANYGYTF. CDR3 DNA sequence: TGTGCCAGCAGTTTAAACAGGGCAAACTATGGCTACACCTTC.

The count of this clone is one. The rearrangement links TRBV7-8 to TRBJ1-1; D is unclear. V was pared by 5 bases and J by 0 bases, with 7 bases between. Germline CDR1 and CDR2: SGHVS and FQNEAQ. This CDR3 region has 13 residues. The CDR3 sequence is CASSPRVNTEAFF. CDR3 DNA sequence: TGTGCCAGCAGCCCCCGTGTGAACACTGAAGCTTTCTTT.

The gene calls are TRBV6-5 and TRBJ1-6; 9 bases match TRBD1. The junction had 7 bases not matched to a gene; V was cut back by 8 bases and J by 8 bases. CDR1 is MNHEY, CDR2 SVGAGI, per germline. This CDR3 is built from 14 residues. CDR3 in DNA: TGTGCCAGCGTCTGGACAGGGGAGGATTCACCCCTCCACTTT. As protein: CASVWTGEDSPLHF.

The rearrangement links TRBV5-1 to TRBJ2-3; D is undetermined. Per the germline V gene, CDR1 is SGHRS and CDR2 is YFSETQ. The CDR3 covers 13 residues. The V end was cut by 3 bases, the J end by 2 bases, with 7 bases between. The DNA for the CDR3 is TGCGCCAGCAGCTCCGTCTCCACAGATACGCAGTATTTT. As protein: CASSSVSTDTQYF.